This passage covers 24 T cell receptor beta chains from one sample sequenced in a study of glioma-infiltrating T cells after dendritic cell vaccination. This table comes from immunoSEQ multiplex PCR, and its TCRdb copy is limited to in-frame clones, with some not included. The sample lists about 92,000 clones, 80% to 90% occurring once. The source material was blood, sampled before dendritic cell vaccination. These receptors were obtained from a human donor with glioblastoma.

This chain connects TRBV4-2 to TRBJ2-7, with 9 nucleotides matching TRBD1. CDR1 and CDR2 (germline): LGHNA, YNFKEQ. The CDR3 extends over 16 amino acids. V lost 0 bases, J lost 3 bases, and 6 bases stayed unmatched. CDR3 region: CASSQEPSGQGYEQYF. The CDR3 bases are TGTGCCAGCAGCCAAGAGCCGTCGGGACAGGGCTACGAGCAGTACTTC.

The rearrangement uses TRBV4-1 and TRBJ2-7; no firm D call. Germline V lookup: CDR1 MGHRA, CDR2 YSYEKL. This CDR3 spans 14 amino acids. V was pared by 0 bases and J by 0 bases, with 6 bases between. CDR3 nucleotide sequence: TGCGCCAGCAGCCAAGAATGGAGCTCCTACGAGCAGTACTTC. Protein product: CASSQEWSSYEQYF.

The chain combines TRBV6-5 with TRBJ2-5, with TRBD1 matching 7 bases. V lost 8 bases, J lost 0 bases, and 6 bases stayed unmatched. The CDR3 runs 14 residues. Germline lookup yields CDR1 MNHEY and CDR2 SVGAGI. CDR3 residues: CASGQGQYQETQYF. CDR3 nucleotides: TGTGCCAGCGGCCAGGGACAGTACCAAGAGACCCAGTACTTC.

In DNA, the CDR3 is TGTGCCAGCAGCCAAGAGCTAGCGGGAGTCCCAGATACGCAGTATTTT. Its translation: CASSQELAGVPDTQYF. The chain links TRBV4-2 to TRBJ2-3; TRBD2 matches 10 bases. V was clipped by 0 bases and J by 4 bases; unmatched bases: 4. CDR1 is LGHNA, CDR2 YNFKEQ, per germline. The CDR3 totals 16 residues.

The gene calls are TRBV5-7 and TRBJ1-4; D perhaps matches TRBD1 (5 bases). TRBV5-7 is reported as an ORF; its role is uncertain. The CDR3 extends over 16 amino acids. V lost 4 bases to trimming and J lost 0 bases, with 13 bases between them. In nucleotides, the CDR3 is TGTGCCAGCAGCATAACCCGGGGGGCAACTAATGAAAAACTGTTTTTT. This sequence encodes CASSITRGATNEKLFF.

This clone came up once. V and J are TRBV5-1 and TRBJ2-3; maybe TRBD2 (5 bases). Trimming pared 5 bases from V and 3 bases from J, leaving 13 bases between. This CDR3 has 14 residues. CDR1 and CDR2 (germline): SGHRS, YFSETQ. CDR3 DNA sequence: TGCGCCAGCAGGTCTAGCTTCGGGACAGATACGCAGTATTTT. Protein sequence: CASRSSFGTDTQYF.

The rearrangement uses TRBV7-2 and TRBJ2-1; perhaps TRBD2 as D (7 bases). V was pared by 5 bases and J by 6 bases, with 20 bases between. Germline V CDR1 and CDR2: SGHTA, FQGNSA. This CDR3 contains 16 residues. Written as DNA, the CDR3 is TGTGCCAGCAGCGGGGGGGGGCTAGCTGTCCCCAATGAGCAGTTCTTC. It yields the protein CASSGGGLAVPNEQFF. Together with reference TRBV7-2 and TRBJ2-1, the CDR3 gives the full variable domain: GAGVSQSPSNKVTEKGKDVELRCDPISGHTALYWYRQSLGQGLEFLIYFQGNSAPDKSGLPSDRFSAERTGGSVSTLTIQRTQQEDSAVYLCASSGGGLAVPNEQFFGPGTRLTVL.

V is TRBV5-8 and J is TRBJ2-1; D is undetermined. CDR3 length: 15 residues. V was pared by 0 bases and J by 0 bases, with 7 bases between. Germline V gives CDR1 SGHTS, CDR2 YDEGEE. The CDR3 DNA sequence: TGTGCCAGCAGCTTGGGTTCTTACTCCTACAATGAGCAGTTCTTC. As protein: CASSLGSYSYNEQFF.

This CDR3 is CASSLGGSPLHF. CDR3 DNA sequence: TGTGCCAGCAGCTTAGGAGGTTCACCCCTCCACTTT. V gene TRBV7-3 combines with J gene TRBJ1-6; D remains unclear. The CDR3 loop spans 12 amino acids. V was pared by 2 bases and J by 9 bases, with 5 bases between. Germline V CDR1 and CDR2: SGHTA, FQGTGA.

This clone occurred once. The rearrangement joins TRBV2 to TRBJ1-4, with TRBD1 matching 8 bases. There are 14 residues in the CDR3. V trimming: 5 bases; J trimming: 5 bases; junction bases outside the gene matches: 4. In germline, CDR1 is SNHLY, CDR2 FYNNEI. The CDR3 region is CASSNRGGNEKLFF. The CDR3 DNA reads TGTGCCAGCAGTAACAGGGGGGGGAATGAAAAACTGTTTTTT.

CDR3 sequence: CSVLRDTFYEQYF. CDR3 DNA sequence: TGCAGCGTCCTCCGGGACACCTTCTACGAGCAGTACTTC. V usage is TRBV29-1 and J usage is TRBJ2-7, with D possibly TRBD1 on 6 matching bases. The CDR3 contains 13 residues. Trimming took off 6 bases at V and 3 bases at J, with 15 bases between the two ends. Germline CDR1 reads SQVTM; CDR2 reads ANQGSEA.

V usage is TRBV6-5 and J usage is TRBJ1-2; D is ambiguous. The CDR3 length is 14 residues. Germline V gives CDR1 MNHEY, CDR2 SVGAGI. Between the trimmed V and J ends, which lost 0 bases and 1 base, there was a span of 6 bases. DNA of the CDR3: TGTGCCAGCAGTTACTCGCCCGGTAACTATGGCTACACCTTC. Amino acid sequence: CASSYSPGNYGYTF.

J is TRBJ2-2 and V is TRBV15; 9 bases are shared with TRBD1. Trimming at V came to 8 bases and at J to 2 bases, leaving 3 bases not matched to a gene. Per germline, CDR1 LNHNV and CDR2 YYDKDF (reference sequence). CDR3 length: 14 residues. The CDR3 protein is CATGTGRNTGELFF. The CDR3, as DNA: TGTGCCACCGGGACAGGGAGAAACACCGGGGAGCTGTTTTTT.

The chain combines TRBV7-2 with TRBJ2-1, with 15 nucleotides matching TRBD2. In germline, CDR1 is SGHTA, CDR2 FQGNSA. V gave up 5 bases and J gave up 6 bases; unmatched junction bases: 8. The CDR3 consists of 17 residues. The CDR3 nucleotides are TGTGCCAGCAGCCCCCGGACTAGCGGGGGGGCCGTCAATGAGCAGTTCTTC. Amino acids: CASSPRTSGGAVNEQFF.

The gene calls are TRBV7-2 and TRBJ1-3; TRBD1 matches at 7 bases. With V trimmed by 5 bases and J by 3 bases, 1 base remained unmatched. The germline gives CDR1 SGHTA, CDR2 FQGNSA. The CDR3 is made up of 13 amino acids. CDR3 in DNA: TGTGCCAGCAGCCAGGGGGTTGGAAACACCATATATTTT. This codes for CASSQGVGNTIYF. Complete variable domain (other parts from reference TRBV7-2 and TRBJ1-3): GAGVSQSPSNKVTEKGKDVELRCDPISGHTALYWYRQSLGQGLEFLIYFQGNSAPDKSGLPSDRFSAERTGGSVSTLTIQRTQQEDSAVYLCASSQGVGNTIYFGEGSWLTVV.

This sequence joins TRBV5-8 and TRBJ2-1; 9 nucleotides line up with TRBD1. CDR3 size: 15 residues. Germline-derived CDR1 and CDR2 are SGHTS and YDEGEE. The V and J ends lost 2 bases and 6 bases, in that order; junction bases with no gene match: 6. The CDR3 region has the DNA TGTGCCAGCAGCTTTCAGGGACAGGGAGGCAATGAGCAGTTCTTC. Its translation: CASSFQGQGGNEQFF.

The chain is built from TRBV2 and TRBJ2-2, with 9 bases lining up with TRBD1. Per the germline V gene, CDR1 is SNHLY and CDR2 is FYNNEI. The CDR3 sequence is 14 residues long. After removal of 4 bases from V and 7 bases from J, the junction contained 4 bases not matched to a gene. CDR3 nucleotide sequence: TGTGCCAGCAGTGCACAGGGGGCTCACGGGGAGCTGTTTTTT. It is translated as CASSAQGAHGELFF.

There are a few counts of this clone. V and J are TRBV4-3 and TRBJ2-1; 9 nucleotides line up with TRBD1. There are 16 residues in the CDR3. Looked up from germline, CDR1 is LGHNA and CDR2 is YSLEER. The V and J ends lost 3 bases and 6 bases, in that order; junction bases with no gene match: 9. Here the CDR3 DNA reads TGCGCCAGCAGCCACGGGACAGGGTACTCTCTCAATGAGCAGTTCTTC. Translated, it gives CASSHGTGYSLNEQFF.

The chain links TRBV4-1 to TRBJ1-2; 10 bases agree with TRBD1. V shed 6 bases and J 7 bases; nucleotides not matched to a gene: 11. The CDR3 contains 15 residues. CDR1 is MGHRA and CDR2 is YSYEKL in the germline V gene. This chain's CDR3 is CASSYPGQGIRGYTF. The CDR3 DNA sequence: TGCGCCAGCAGTTACCCGGGACAGGGGATTCGTGGCTACACCTTC.

The V and J genes are TRBV9 and TRBJ2-2, with TRBD1 identical over 7 bases. Losses at the gene ends were 3 bases for V and 10 bases for J; bases not matched to a gene: 12. Per germline, CDR1 SGDLS and CDR2 YYNGEE. There are 15 residues in the CDR3. CDR3 DNA: TGTGCCAGCAGCGACGGACAGGTCCGATCTGAGGAGCTGTTTTTT. Translated, it gives CASSDGQVRSEELFF.

The chain uses TRBV7-3 and TRBJ2-1, with D unclear. The CDR3 is 14 amino acids. Germline CDR1 and CDR2: SGHTA and FQGTGA. Trimming removed 1 base at V and 0 bases at J, with 4 bases between. CDR3 sequence (DNA): TGTGCCAGCAGCTTAAGCGGCTCCTACAATGAGCAGTTCTTC. Translation: CASSLSGSYNEQFF.

J is TRBJ2-7 and V is TRBV9; 10 positions agree with TRBD1. V dropped 1 base and J dropped 5; count of bases not matched to a gene: 6. CDR1 SGDLS and CDR2 YYNGEE come from the germline V gene. This CDR3 is 15 amino acids long. CDR3 sequence reads: CASSVLDRGLHEQYF. As DNA, the CDR3 is TGTGCCAGCAGCGTATTAGACAGGGGGCTTCACGAGCAGTACTTC.

This sequence joins TRBV7-2 and TRBJ2-7; 7 bases align to TRBD1. Germline CDR1 reads SGHTA; CDR2 reads FQGNSA. J lost 6 bases, V lost 1 base, and 6 bases had no gene match. The CDR3 is 14 amino acids. Written as DNA, the CDR3 is TGTGCCAGCAGCTTAGGGCAGGGGGTGAGCGAGCAGTACTTC. Protein: CASSLGQGVSEQYF.

This chain connects TRBV7-9 to TRBJ2-3; 11 bases are shared with TRBD1. From germline, CDR1 is SEHNR and CDR2 FQNEAQ (reference sequence). This CDR3 comprises 15 residues. V gave up 5 bases and J gave up 4 bases; unmatched junction bases: 5. The CDR3 loop is CASSTGTGGADTQYF. The CDR3, as DNA: TGTGCCAGCAGCACCGGGACAGGGGGTGCAGATACGCAGTATTTT.